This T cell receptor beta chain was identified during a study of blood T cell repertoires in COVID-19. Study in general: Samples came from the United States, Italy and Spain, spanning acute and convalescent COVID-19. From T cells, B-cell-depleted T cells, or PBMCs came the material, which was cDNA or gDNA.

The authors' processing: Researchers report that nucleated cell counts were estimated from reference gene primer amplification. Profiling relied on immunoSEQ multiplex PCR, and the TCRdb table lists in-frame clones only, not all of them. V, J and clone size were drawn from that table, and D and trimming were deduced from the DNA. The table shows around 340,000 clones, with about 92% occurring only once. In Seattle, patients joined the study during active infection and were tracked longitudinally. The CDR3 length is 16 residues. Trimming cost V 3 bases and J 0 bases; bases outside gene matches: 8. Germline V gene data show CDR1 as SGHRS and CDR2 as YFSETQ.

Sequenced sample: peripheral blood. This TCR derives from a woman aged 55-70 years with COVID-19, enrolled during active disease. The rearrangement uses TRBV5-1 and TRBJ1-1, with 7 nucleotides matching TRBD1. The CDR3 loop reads CASSSQNRGMNTEAFF. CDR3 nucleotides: TGCGCCAGCAGCTCGCAAAACAGGGGCATGAACACTGAAGCTTTCTTT.